Following are 32 T cell receptor beta chains from one sample sequenced in a study of blood T cell repertoires in COVID-19. Data came from immunoSEQ multiplex PCR; TCRdb stores just in-frame clones and leaves some out. The sample lists around 120,000 clones; 70% to 90% were seen once. The specimen sequenced was peripheral blood. These receptors came from a woman in her forties or fifties with active or convalescent COVID-19.

This clone has a single count. The chain employs TRBV7-9 and TRBJ2-2, with D possibly TRBD2 on 6 matching bases. V lost 2 bases and J 1 base, leaving 11 bases between the germline ends. Germline V gene lookup returns CDR1 SEHNR and CDR2 FQNEAQ (reference sequence). This CDR3 is built from 16 residues. The CDR3 protein is CASSLLRGKNTGELFF. In DNA form, the CDR3 reads TGTGCCAGCAGCTTACTTCGCGGGAAGAACACCGGGGAGCTGTTTTTT. Looking up the rest from reference TRBV7-9 and TRBJ2-2 gives the full variable domain: DTGVSQNPRHKITKRGQNVTFRCDPISEHNRLYWYRQTLGQGPEFLTYFQNEAQLEKSRLLSDRFSAERPKGSFSTLEIQRTEQGDSAMYLCASSLLRGKNTGELFFGEGSRLTVL.

This clone is a singleton in its sample. CDR3 residues: CASGGSRSSYEQYF. In nucleotides, the CDR3 is TGTGCCAGCGGCGGCTCTAGGAGCTCCTACGAGCAGTACTTC. This sequence joins TRBV6-5 and TRBJ2-7; D is ambiguous. This CDR3 contains 14 residues. Germline CDR1 is MNHEY and CDR2 is SVGAGI. Between the trimmed V and J ends, which lost 8 bases and 0 bases, there was a span of 14 bases.

This sequence joins TRBV9 and TRBJ1-2; TRBD1 might be the D (6 bases). The CDR3 is 15 amino acids. Germline CDR1 reads SGDLS; CDR2 reads YYNGEE. Trimming removed 4 bases from V and 5 bases from J, with 18 bases in between. CDR3 region: CASSTSRDNVYGYTF. CDR3 nucleotides: TGTGCCAGCAGCACCTCCCGGGACAACGTTTATGGCTACACCTTC. The variable domain in full, with the rest retrieved from reference TRBV9 and TRBJ1-2, is DSGVTQTPKHLITATGQRVTLRCSPRSGDLSVYWYQQSLDQGLQFLIQYYNGEERAKGNILERFSAQQFPDLHSELNLSSLELGDSALYFCASSTSRDNVYGYTFGSGTRLTVV.

V gene TRBV10-3 combines with J gene TRBJ2-1; D possibly corresponds to TRBD2 (6 bases). Trimming removed 0 bases at V and 9 bases at J, with 12 bases between. This CDR3 region has 14 residues. Germline CDR1 and CDR2: ENHRY and SYGVKD. The CDR3 protein is CAISESDYGVEQFF. The CDR3 bases are TGTGCCATCAGTGAGTCGGACTATGGGGTTGAGCAGTTCTTC.

This rearrangement joins TRBV2 to TRBJ1-5; no firm D call. V lost 6 bases to trimming and J lost 4 bases, with 13 bases between them. This CDR3 comprises 14 residues. Germline loops: CDR1 SNHLY, CDR2 FYNNEI. The CDR3 DNA reads TGTGCCAGCAGAACCGGAGCCCCTAATCAGCCCCAGCATTTT. This encodes CASRTGAPNQPQHF.

The V call is TRBV24-1, the J call TRBJ2-2, with TRBD1 identical over 8 bases. This CDR3 is built from 15 residues. J gave up 1 base and V 9 bases, and 6 bases lay outside the gene matches. Germline lookup yields CDR1 KGHDR and CDR2 SFDVKD. The CDR3 region has the DNA TGTGCCACCCTCGCAGGACAGGGGAACACCGGGGAGCTGTTTTTT. As protein: CATLAGQGNTGELFF.

The chain links TRBV4-3 to TRBJ2-1; 9 bases map to TRBD2. Trimming took 1 base from V and 4 from J; bases not matched to a gene: 5. Per germline, CDR1 LGHNA and CDR2 YSLEER. This CDR3 region has 16 residues. The CDR3 is CASSQVVSGRYNEQFF. The CDR3 DNA reads TGCGCCAGCAGCCAAGTGGTTAGCGGGAGATACAATGAGCAGTTCTTC.

V gene TRBV4-1 combines with J gene TRBJ1-2; a possible D gene is TRBD1 (5 bases). This CDR3 contains 15 residues. V shed 1 base and J shed 1 base, with 10 bases lying between them. The V gene's germline CDR1 is MGHRA and CDR2 YSYEKL. The CDR3 protein is CASSQGDWFNYGYTF. Here the CDR3 DNA reads TGCGCCAGCAGCCAAGGGGACTGGTTTAACTATGGCTACACCTTC.

The CDR3: CASRSLSLGEQYF. In nucleotides, the CDR3 is TGTGCCAGCCGGTCCCTTTCCCTCGGCGAGCAGTACTTC. The chain couples TRBV18 to TRBJ2-7, with D unresolved. The V gene's germline CDR1 is KGHSH and CDR2 LQKENI. V dropped 8 bases and J dropped 6 bases, with 17 bases sitting between them. The CDR3 contains 13 residues. Together with reference TRBV18 and TRBJ2-7, the CDR3 gives the full variable domain: NAGVMQNPRHLVRRRGQEARLRCSPMKGHSHVYWYRQLPEEGLKFMVYLQKENIIDESGMPKERFSAEFPKEGPSILRIQQVVRGDSAAYFCASRSLSLGEQYFGPGTRLTVT.

This sequence joins TRBV5-1 and TRBJ1-6; no firm D call. Trimming took off 0 bases at V and 0 bases at J, with 7 bases between the two ends. CDR3 length: 16 residues. The germline V gene encodes CDR1 SGHRS and CDR2 YFSETQ. As DNA, the CDR3 is TGCGCCAGCAGCTTGGGGTACAGCTCCTATAATTCACCCCTCCACTTT. Residues: CASSLGYSSYNSPLHF.

The gene calls are TRBV5-1 and TRBJ1-2; TRBD1 is a possible D gene (5 bases). V was cut by 4 bases and J by 6 bases, with 19 bases left in between. The CDR3 length is 15 residues. CDR1 is SGHRS and CDR2 is YFSETQ in the germline V gene. The CDR3 loop reads CASSQGPRLANGYTF. The CDR3 DNA sequence: TGCGCCAGCAGCCAGGGTCCTCGCCTGGCGAATGGCTACACCTTC.

This chain connects TRBV7-8 to TRBJ1-5; D might be TRBD1 (5 bases). CDR3 length: 15 amino acids. The germline V gene has CDR1 SGHVS and CDR2 FQNEAQ. The germline V and J ends were trimmed by 0 bases and 4 bases, with 10 bases remaining between them. The CDR3 nucleotides read TGTGCCAGCAGCTTAGCAACAGGACTAAATCAGCCCCAGCATTTT. Translated: CASSLATGLNQPQHF. Full variable domain (rest looked up from reference TRBV7-8 and TRBJ1-5): GAGVSQSPRYKVAKRGQDVALRCDPISGHVSLFWYQQALGQGPEFLTYFQNEAQLDKSGLPSDRFFAERPEGSVSTLKIQRTQQEDSAVYLCASSLATGLNQPQHFGDGTRLSIL.

V is TRBV4-1 and J is TRBJ2-5; no clear D gene. Germline loops: CDR1 MGHRA, CDR2 YSYEKL. V lost 1 base, J lost 5 bases, and 11 bases lay in between. The CDR3 contains 14 residues. The CDR3 loop reads CASSQAVNGETQYF. The CDR3, as DNA: TGCGCCAGCAGCCAAGCTGTCAACGGGGAGACCCAGTACTTC.

This chain joins TRBV9 and TRBJ2-3; 8 bases are a match to TRBD2. Germline loops: CDR1 SGDLS, CDR2 YYNGEE. V lost 3 bases to trimming and J lost 2 bases; unmatched junction nucleotides: 5. The CDR3 spans 15 residues. The CDR3 nucleotides are TGTGCCAGCAGCGCCAGCGGGGGCCACACAGATACGCAGTATTTT. Amino acids: CASSASGGHTDTQYF.

The chain carries TRBV12-5 and TRBJ1-2; 7 bases map to TRBD1. The CDR3 runs 13 residues. Germline assignment: CDR1 LGHNT and CDR2 FRNRAP. V was clipped by 6 bases and J by 3 bases; unmatched bases: 4. The CDR3: CASGEGQYYGYTF. CDR3 sequence (DNA): TGTGCTAGTGGCGAGGGACAGTACTATGGCTACACCTTC.

This chain connects TRBV14 to TRBJ1-4; D ambiguous. Looked up from germline, CDR1 is SGHDN and CDR2 is FVKESK. The CDR3 is 13 amino acids. Trimming pared 4 bases from V and 3 bases from J, leaving 6 bases between. This CDR3 reads CASSLEANEKLFF. CDR3 nucleotide sequence: TGTGCCAGCAGCCTGGAGGCTAATGAAAAACTGTTTTTT.

This chain connects TRBV19 to TRBJ2-7; 12 bases agree with TRBD2. V shed 5 bases, J shed 4 bases, and the junction held 6 bases outside the gene matches. The CDR3 loop spans 15 amino acids. Looked up from germline, CDR1 is LNHDA and CDR2 is SQIVND (reference sequence). CDR3 sequence: CASSPETSGSYEQYF. As DNA, the CDR3 is TGTGCCAGTAGTCCAGAGACTAGCGGGAGTTACGAGCAGTACTTC.

This chain connects TRBV5-4 to TRBJ2-7; TRBD2 might be the D (5 bases). Germline V gene lookup returns CDR1 SGHNT and CDR2 YYREEE (reference sequence). Trimming pared 4 bases from V and 4 bases from J, leaving 18 bases between. The CDR3 is 15 amino acids. The CDR3 sequence: CASSVTPERVYEQYF. DNA of the CDR3: TGTGCCAGCAGCGTTACACCCGAGAGGGTGTACGAGCAGTACTTC.

This clone has at least ten counts. This chain uses TRBV4-1 with TRBJ2-7; 10 bases match TRBD2. The CDR3 is 15 amino acids. From germline, CDR1 is MGHRA and CDR2 YSYEKL. J lost 9 bases, V lost 0 bases, and 8 bases had no gene match. CDR3 sequence reads: CASSQDPLAGDGQYF. The CDR3 DNA reads TGCGCCAGCAGCCAAGATCCCCTAGCGGGAGATGGGCAGTACTTC.

This chain uses TRBV7-2 with TRBJ2-7, with 12 bases lining up with TRBD2. The CDR3 spans 18 residues. CDR1 and CDR2 (germline): SGHTA, FQGNSA. Unmatched junction bases numbered 10, after V lost 2 bases and J lost 2 bases. The CDR3 sequence is CASSLNQALAGGTYEQYF. Written as DNA, the CDR3 is TGTGCCAGCAGCTTAAACCAGGCACTAGCGGGAGGTACCTACGAGCAGTACTTC.

Here the CDR3 reads CASSPGSGANYGYTF. The CDR3 nucleotides are TGTGCCAGCAGCCCGGGATCAGGGGCTAACTATGGCTACACCTTC. The rearrangement uses TRBV7-3 and TRBJ1-2; perhaps TRBD1 as D (6 bases). Trimming cost V 5 bases and J 0 bases, with 13 bases left between them. From germline, CDR1 is SGHTA and CDR2 FQGTGA. CDR3 size: 15 residues.

The CDR3, as DNA: TGCGCCGGAAACTTCGGACAGGGAGGGTATGGCTACACCTTC. It specifies CAGNFGQGGYGYTF. J is TRBJ1-2 and V is TRBV5-1, with 8 bases that match TRBD1. The CDR3 contains 14 residues. Per the germline V gene, CDR1 is SGHRS and CDR2 is YFSETQ. After removal of 10 bases from V and 5 bases from J, the junction contained 13 bases not matched to a gene.

This sequence joins TRBV7-3 and TRBJ2-2; 10 bases agree with TRBD2. With V trimmed by 1 base and J by 6 bases, 8 bases remained unmatched. CDR1 is SGHTA, CDR2 FQGTGA, per germline. This CDR3 is 17 amino acids long. The CDR3 coding sequence is TGTGCCAGCAGCTTAATTTACCAGCGGGAGGGCGCCGGGGAGCTGTTTTTT. Translation gives CASSLIYQREGAGELFF.

The J gene is TRBJ2-1, the V gene TRBV7-3, with 7 bases matching TRBD2. CDR1 and CDR2 from the germline V gene are SGHTA and FQGTGA. V shed 4 bases and J 9 bases; nucleotides not matched to a gene: 6. The CDR3 is made up of 13 amino acids. The CDR3 bases are TGTGCCAGCAGCTCAGAGCGGGATGGTGAGCAGTTCTTC. It yields the protein CASSSERDGEQFF.

This clone was observed once. J is TRBJ1-5 and V is TRBV5-5, with TRBD1 identical over 7 bases. The CDR3 consists of 15 residues. Germline V CDR1 and CDR2: SGHKS, YYEKEE (reference sequence). After removal of 4 bases from V and 5 bases from J, the junction contained 9 bases not matched to a gene. The CDR3 region is CASSLYEGAHQPQHF. In nucleotides, the CDR3 is TGTGCCAGCAGCCTCTACGAGGGGGCCCATCAGCCCCAGCATTTT.

The chain employs TRBV27 and TRBJ2-7; 8 bases are a match to TRBD2. This CDR3 region has 14 residues. Trimming at V came to 3 bases and at J to 3 bases, leaving 4 bases not matched to a gene. CDR1 is MNHEY, CDR2 SMNVEV, per germline (reference sequence). The chain's CDR3 is CASSFQGLVYEQYF. CDR3 nucleotides: TGTGCCAGCAGTTTCCAGGGACTAGTCTACGAGCAGTACTTC.

The chain couples TRBV19 to TRBJ2-2, with D uncertain. This CDR3 has 16 amino acids. The V and J ends lost 5 bases and 0 bases respectively, with 13 bases between them. Germline assignment: CDR1 LNHDA and CDR2 SQIVND (reference sequence). The CDR3 reads CASSGRWAANTGELFF. The CDR3 DNA is TGTGCCAGTAGTGGCCGGTGGGCAGCGAACACCGGGGAGCTGTTTTTT.

The chain couples TRBV7-9 to TRBJ1-4, with 11 bases aligning to TRBD1. Trimming took 5 bases from V and 7 from J; bases not matched to a gene: 15. Germline loops: CDR1 SEHNR, CDR2 FQNEAQ (reference sequence). This CDR3 is built from 18 residues. As DNA, the CDR3 is TGTGCCAGCAGCATCCGGACAGGGGGCATTGGTTCAGGTGAAAAACTGTTTTTT. Translation gives CASSIRTGGIGSGEKLFF. Drawing the rest from reference TRBV7-9 and TRBJ1-4, the complete variable domain is DTGVSQNPRHKITKRGQNVTFRCDPISEHNRLYWYRQTLGQGPEFLTYFQNEAQLEKSRLLSDRFSAERPKGSFSTLEIQRTEQGDSAMYLCASSIRTGGIGSGEKLFFGSGTQLSVL.

A single count supports this clone. The junction does not match germline at one end; this may be a read error. The chain couples TRBV6-5 to TRBJ1-4; the match to TRBD1 covers 9 bases. The CDR3 runs to 12 residues. Germline V gene data show CDR1 as MNHEY and CDR2 as SVGAGI. The DNA of the CDR3 is TGTGCCAGCAGTTTCCATCTAGGACAGGGGCTATTT. Its translation: CASSFHLGQGLF.

The chain uses TRBV29-1 and TRBJ1-2, with unresolved D. Germline assignment: CDR1 SQVTM and CDR2 ANQGSEA. V gave up 4 bases and J gave up 5 bases, with 14 bases separating them. The CDR3 spans 13 residues. The CDR3 loop reads CSVAFRGGYGYTF. CDR3 in DNA: TGCAGCGTTGCTTTTCGGGGTGGATATGGCTACACCTTC. The full variable domain, its missing parts supplied by reference TRBV29-1 and TRBJ1-2, is SAVISQKPSRDICQRGTSLTIQCQVDSQVTMMFWYRQQPGQSLTLIATANQGSEATYESGFVIDKFPISRPNLTFSTLTVSNMSPEDSSIYLCSVAFRGGYGYTFGSGTRLTVV.

This CDR3 reads CSVESPERVSYNEQFF. The DNA of the CDR3 is TGCAGCGTTGAATCCCCGGAGCGGGTCTCCTACAATGAGCAGTTCTTC. This rearrangement joins TRBV29-1 to TRBJ2-1, with D perhaps matching TRBD2 (6 bases). Trimming pared 2 bases from V and 0 bases from J, leaving 14 bases between. Germline CDR1 reads SQVTM; CDR2 reads ANQGSEA. The CDR3 contains 16 residues.

This clone was detected once. This CDR3 is CASSLGGGSEIYNEQFF. The CDR3 bases are TGTGCCAGCAGCTTAGGCGGCGGGTCCGAAATTTACAATGAGCAGTTCTTC. The chain is built from TRBV13 and TRBJ2-1, with D perhaps TRBD2 (5 bases). Looked up from germline, CDR1 is PRHDT and CDR2 is FYEKMQ (reference sequence). The CDR3 has 17 residues. Trimming removed 0 bases from V and 4 bases from J, with 16 bases in between.